One and the same sample provided the 11 T cell receptor beta chains below, sequenced in a study of blood T cell repertoires in COVID-19. Measured with immunoSEQ multiplex PCR; TCRdb has only the in-frame clones, and not every one. This table has about 390,000 clones, 87% appearing once. Sequencing used peripheral blood. These receptor sequences come from an older woman with COVID-19, enrolled during active disease.

The chain combines TRBV6-1 with TRBJ1-5; 8 bases map to TRBD1. The CDR3 runs to 15 residues. Losses at the gene ends were 2 bases for V and 6 bases for J; bases not matched to a gene: 6. Germline V gene data show CDR1 as MNHNS and CDR2 as SASEGT. DNA for the CDR3: TGTGCCAGCAGTGAATGGGGGGACAGGCCTCAGCCCCAGCATTTT. It is translated as CASSEWGDRPQPQHF.

This sequence joins TRBV7-9 and TRBJ1-3; D unclear. V shed 1 base and J shed 3 bases, with 4 bases lying between them. The germline V gene encodes CDR1 SEHNR and CDR2 FQNEAQ (reference sequence). The CDR3 has 13 amino acids. CDR3 nucleotides: TGTGCCAGCAGCTTAGTTCTTGGAAACACCATATATTTT. Translated, it gives CASSLVLGNTIYF.

The chain carries TRBV18 and TRBJ1-1; 12 positions match TRBD1. CDR3 size: 17 residues. Per the germline V gene, CDR1 is KGHSH and CDR2 is LQKENI. With V trimmed by 0 bases and J by 4 bases, 6 bases remained unmatched. CDR3 protein: CASSPPGQGALATEAFF. The CDR3 DNA is TGTGCCAGCTCACCACCGGGACAGGGGGCGCTGGCCACTGAAGCTTTCTTT.

The V call is TRBV6-5, the J call TRBJ1-5; 8 nucleotides match TRBD1. V lost 5 bases and J lost 6; bases outside the gene matches: 6. CDR1 and CDR2 from the germline V gene are MNHEY and SVGAGI. The length of the CDR3 is 14 residues. The CDR3 loop is CASSTQGAGQPQHF. CDR3 sequence (DNA): TGTGCCAGCAGTACCCAGGGGGCGGGTCAGCCCCAGCATTTT.

CDR3: CASSAAGETEAFF. The CDR3 DNA reads TGTGCCAGCAGCGCCGCGGGGGAGACTGAAGCTTTCTTT. The chain links TRBV9 to TRBJ1-1, with D maybe TRBD1 (5 bases). The germline V gene encodes CDR1 SGDLS and CDR2 YYNGEE. This CDR3 region has 13 residues. Trimming pared 3 bases from V and 5 bases from J, leaving 11 bases between.

Points on this clone: One end of the junction fails to match germline, which may point to a read error. This CDR3 is CASSLKAGGRETQYF. The DNA for the CDR3 is TGTGCTAGCAGCTTAAAAGCGGGGGGGCGTGAGACCCAGTACTTC. The rearrangement uses TRBV7-7 and TRBJ2-5; 10 bases align to TRBD2. This CDR3 is 15 amino acids long. Germline-derived CDR1 and CDR2 are SSHAT and FNYEAQ (reference sequence).

The V call is TRBV9, the J call TRBJ1-2; TRBD1 matches 9 bases. With V trimmed by 0 bases and J by 4 bases, 7 bases remained unmatched. CDR1 and CDR2 (germline): SGDLS, YYNGEE. The CDR3 is 16 amino acids. Here the CDR3 reads CASSVDLGQGGYGYTF. As DNA, the CDR3 is TGTGCCAGCAGCGTAGATTTGGGACAGGGTGGCTATGGCTACACCTTC.

This clone appeared a few times. The chain combines TRBV30 with TRBJ2-7; D not resolved. The V end was cut by 2 bases, the J end by 10 bases, with 15 bases between. Germline loops: CDR1 GTSNPN, CDR2 SVGIG (reference sequence). This CDR3 region has 12 residues. Written as DNA, the CDR3 is TGTGCCTGGAGTTCTCTAGTAAGCCCTCAGTACTTC. Amino acid sequence: CAWSSLVSPQYF.

With regard to this clone: A read error may produce the germline difference seen at one junction end. The CDR3 sequence is CRDSRDRGF. CDR3 in DNA: TGCAGGGATAGCCGGGACAGGGGCTTC. The chain is built from TRBV20-1 and TRBJ1-2, with TRBD1 matching over 10 bases. Germline CDR1 and CDR2: DFQATT and SNEGSKA (reference sequence). The CDR3 runs to 9 residues.

The chain combines TRBV7-2 with TRBJ1-5, with TRBD1 matching over 9 bases. The CDR3 is 15 residues long. V shed 6 bases and J 4 bases; nucleotides not matched to a gene: 7. Germline V gene sequence: CDR1 SGHTA, CDR2 FQGNSA. The CDR3 DNA is TGTGCCAGCAGGCCCACAGGGGGCCGTAATCAGCCCCAGCATTTT. This gives the protein CASRPTGGRNQPQHF.

The chain is built from TRBV6-6 and TRBJ1-2; no reliable D call. Trimming stripped 2 bases from V and 8 bases from J, with 9 bases between. CDR1 is MNHNY, CDR2 SVGAGI, per germline (reference sequence). The CDR3 contains 12 residues. CDR3: CASSYGPEGYTF. CDR3 nucleotides: TGTGCCAGCAGTTACGGGCCGGAAGGCTACACCTTC.